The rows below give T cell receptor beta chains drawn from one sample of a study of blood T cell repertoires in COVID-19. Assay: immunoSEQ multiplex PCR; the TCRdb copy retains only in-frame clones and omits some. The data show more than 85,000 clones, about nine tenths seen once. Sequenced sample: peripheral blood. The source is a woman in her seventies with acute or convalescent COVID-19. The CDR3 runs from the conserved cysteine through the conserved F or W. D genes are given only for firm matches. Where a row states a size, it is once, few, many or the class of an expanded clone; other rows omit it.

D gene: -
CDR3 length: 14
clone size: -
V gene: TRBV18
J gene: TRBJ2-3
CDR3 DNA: TGTGCCAGCTCTCCACCATCCCTGTCAGATACGCAGTATTTT
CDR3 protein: CASSPPSLSDTQYF

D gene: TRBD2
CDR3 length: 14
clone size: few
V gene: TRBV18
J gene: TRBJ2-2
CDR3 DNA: TGTGCCAGCTCTCGGGGACTAAACACCGGGGAGCTGTTTTTT
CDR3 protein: CASSRGLNTGELFF

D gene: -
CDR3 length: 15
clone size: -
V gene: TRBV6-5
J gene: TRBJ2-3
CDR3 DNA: TGTGCCAGCAGGGGAACTAGACAAGGATCGGATACGCAGTATTTT
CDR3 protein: CASRGTRQGSDTQYF

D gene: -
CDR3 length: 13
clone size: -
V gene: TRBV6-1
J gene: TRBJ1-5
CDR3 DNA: TGTGCCAGCAGTGAGCGGTGGACAGCGGAGCAGCATTTT
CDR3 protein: CASSERWTAEQHF

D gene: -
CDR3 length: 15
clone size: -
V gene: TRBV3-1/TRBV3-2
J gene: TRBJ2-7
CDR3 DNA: TGTGCCAGCAGTCAGGTGACCAGCGGACCCTACGAGCAGTACTTC
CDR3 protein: CASSQVTSGPYEQYF

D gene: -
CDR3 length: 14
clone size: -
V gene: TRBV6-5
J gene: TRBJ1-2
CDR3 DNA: TGTGCCAGCAGTTATGGGCGGGGGGCTTATGGCTACACCTTC
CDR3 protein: CASSYGRGAYGYTF

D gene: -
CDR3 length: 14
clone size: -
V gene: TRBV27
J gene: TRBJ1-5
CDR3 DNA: TGTGCCAGCAGTTTTTCGGGAATACATCAGCCCCAGCATTTT
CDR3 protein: CASSFSGIHQPQHF

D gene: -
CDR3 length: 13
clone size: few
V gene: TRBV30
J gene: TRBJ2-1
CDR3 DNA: TGTGCCTGGAGTCTTGGACTGAACAATGAGCAGTTCTTC
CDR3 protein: CAWSLGLNNEQFF

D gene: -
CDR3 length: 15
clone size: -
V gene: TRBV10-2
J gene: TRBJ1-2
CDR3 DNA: TGCGCCAGCAGTGAGTCGGGCCAGAAAGGGAGAGGCTACACCTTC
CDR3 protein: CASSESGQKGRGYTF

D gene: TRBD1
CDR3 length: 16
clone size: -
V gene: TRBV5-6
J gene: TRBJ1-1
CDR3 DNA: TGTGCCAGCAGCTTGGGGGGCGGGGGACAGGGATCCGAAGCTTTCTTT
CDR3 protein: CASSLGGGGQGSEAFF

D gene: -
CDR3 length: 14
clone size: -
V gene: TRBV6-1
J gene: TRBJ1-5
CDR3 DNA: TGTGCCAGCAGTGAATCCTGGGCAAATCAGCCCCAGCATTTT
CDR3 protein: CASSESWANQPQHF

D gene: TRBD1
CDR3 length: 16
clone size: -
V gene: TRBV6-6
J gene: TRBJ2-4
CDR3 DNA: TGTGCCAGCAGTGCGACAGGGGGATTAGCCAAAAACATTCAGTACTTC
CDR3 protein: CASSATGGLAKNIQYF

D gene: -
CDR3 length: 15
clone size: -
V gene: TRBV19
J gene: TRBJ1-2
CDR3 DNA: TGTGCCAGTAGTTTCAGGGCAGGGGACGGCTATGGCTACACCTTC
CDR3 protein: CASSFRAGDGYGYTF

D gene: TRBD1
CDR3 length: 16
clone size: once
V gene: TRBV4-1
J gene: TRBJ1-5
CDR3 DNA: TGCGCCAGCAGCCAAGAAGGGGGCAGGGGGCGACAGCCCCAGCATTTT
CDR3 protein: CASSQEGGRGRQPQHF

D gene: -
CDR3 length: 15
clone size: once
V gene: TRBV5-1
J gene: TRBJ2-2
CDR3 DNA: TGCGCCAGCACCCTGCGGGACAGTAACACCGGGGAGCTGTTTTTT
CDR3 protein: CASTLRDSNTGELFF

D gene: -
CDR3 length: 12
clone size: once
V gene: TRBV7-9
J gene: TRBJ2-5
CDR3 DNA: TGTGCCAGCAGGGGGCTGAAAGAGACCCAGTACTTC
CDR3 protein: CASRGLKETQYF

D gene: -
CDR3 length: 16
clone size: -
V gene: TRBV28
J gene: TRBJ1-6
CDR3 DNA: TGTGCCAGCAGTCGAGGAGTAGGGGACACTAGACGTTTCCTTCACTTT
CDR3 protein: CASSRGVGDTRRFLHF

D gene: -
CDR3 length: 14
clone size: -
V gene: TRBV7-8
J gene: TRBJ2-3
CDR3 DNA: TGTGCCAGCAGCCCGAGCCGATCCTTAGATACGCAGTATTTT
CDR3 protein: CASSPSRSLDTQYF

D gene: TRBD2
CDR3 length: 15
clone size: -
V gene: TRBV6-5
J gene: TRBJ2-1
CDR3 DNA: TGTGCCAGCAGCGGTGTCGGGGGGGTCTACAATGAGCAGTTCTTC
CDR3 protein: CASSGVGGVYNEQFF

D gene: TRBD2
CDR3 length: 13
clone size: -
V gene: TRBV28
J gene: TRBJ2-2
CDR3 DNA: TGTGCCAGCAGCCGCGGGGGGGTCGGGGAGCTGTTTTTT
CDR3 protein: CASSRGGVGELFF

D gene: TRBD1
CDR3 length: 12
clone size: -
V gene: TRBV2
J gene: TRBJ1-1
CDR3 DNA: TGTGCCAGCAGGGTTGACAGGGTGGAAGCTTTCTTT
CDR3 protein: CASRVDRVEAFF

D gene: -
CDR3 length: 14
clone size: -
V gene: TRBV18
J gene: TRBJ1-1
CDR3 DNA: TGTGCCAGCTCACCACTTCTTGGAGGCACTGAAGCTTTCTTT
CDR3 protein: CASSPLLGGTEAFF

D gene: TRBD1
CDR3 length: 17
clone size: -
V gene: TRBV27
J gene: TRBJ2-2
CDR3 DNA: TGTGCCAGCAGTCCGCCCCCGCATACAGGGGGCACCGGGGAGCTGTTTTTT
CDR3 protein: CASSPPPHTGGTGELFF

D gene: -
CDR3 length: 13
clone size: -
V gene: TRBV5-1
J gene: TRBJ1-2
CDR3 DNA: TGCGCCAGCAGCTTGGAAGACAGAGTGTTTTACACCTTC
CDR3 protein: CASSLEDRVFYTF

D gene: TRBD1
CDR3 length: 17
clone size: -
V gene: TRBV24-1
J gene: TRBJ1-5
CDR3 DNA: TGTGCCACCAGTGACCCGGGACAGGGGGCGCCTGGTCAGCCCCAGCATTTT
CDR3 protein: CATSDPGQGAPGQPQHF

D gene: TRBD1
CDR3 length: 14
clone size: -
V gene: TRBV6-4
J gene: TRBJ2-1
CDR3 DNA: TGTGCCAGCAGTATACAACAGGGGGCAGGTGAGCAGTTCTTC
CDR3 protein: CASSIQQGAGEQFF

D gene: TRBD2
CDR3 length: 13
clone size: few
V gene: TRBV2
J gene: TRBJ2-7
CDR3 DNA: TGTGCCAGCAGTGAACTAGCGGGATACGAGCAGTACTTC
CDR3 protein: CASSELAGYEQYF

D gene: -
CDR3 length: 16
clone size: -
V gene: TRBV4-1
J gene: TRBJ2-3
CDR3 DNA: TGCGCCAGCAGCCAGGCCCTTCTGGCGGCAGTCAATACGCAGTATTTT
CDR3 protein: CASSQALLAAVNTQYF

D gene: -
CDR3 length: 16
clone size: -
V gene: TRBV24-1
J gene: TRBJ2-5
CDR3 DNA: TGTGCCACCAGTAGATGGGGGGACAGCTCGAGGGAGACCCAGTACTTC
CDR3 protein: CATSRWGDSSRETQYF

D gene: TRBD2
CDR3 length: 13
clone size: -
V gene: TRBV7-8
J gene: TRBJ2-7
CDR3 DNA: TGTGCCAGCACGGCTAGCGGGAGATACGAGCAGTACTTC
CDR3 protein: CASTASGRYEQYF

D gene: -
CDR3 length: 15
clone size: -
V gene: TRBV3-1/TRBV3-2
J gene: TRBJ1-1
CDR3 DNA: TGTGCCAGCAGCCAAGGCCCCCGGCGGTACACTGAAGCTTTCTTT
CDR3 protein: CASSQGPRRYTEAFF

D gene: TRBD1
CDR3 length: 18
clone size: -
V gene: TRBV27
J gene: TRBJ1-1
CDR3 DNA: TGTGCCAGCAGTTTATCGATAAGGGGACAGGGGGCAAACACTGAAGCTTTCTTT
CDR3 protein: CASSLSIRGQGANTEAFF

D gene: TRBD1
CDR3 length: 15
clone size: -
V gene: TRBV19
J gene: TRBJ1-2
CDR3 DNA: TGTGCCAGTAATCTAGCCGGACAGGGCAAGACGGGCTACACCTTC
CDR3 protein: CASNLAGQGKTGYTF

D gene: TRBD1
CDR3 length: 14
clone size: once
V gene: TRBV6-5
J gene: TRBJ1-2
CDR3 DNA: TGTGCCAGCAGCCGCGGACAGGGGCCCTATGGCTACACCTTC
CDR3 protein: CASSRGQGPYGYTF

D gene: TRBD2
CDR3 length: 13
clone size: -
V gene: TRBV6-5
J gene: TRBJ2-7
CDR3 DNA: TGTGCCAGCAGCCCCATCGGACTAGCGGGACAGTACTTC
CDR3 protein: CASSPIGLAGQYF

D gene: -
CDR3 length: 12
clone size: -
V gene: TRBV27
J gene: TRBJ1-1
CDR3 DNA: TGTGCCAGCAGTTTACCTAGCACTGAAGCTTTCTTT
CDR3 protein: CASSLPSTEAFF

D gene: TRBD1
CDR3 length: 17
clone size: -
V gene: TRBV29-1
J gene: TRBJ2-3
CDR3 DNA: TGCAGCGTTGAAGATCTTGGACAGGGATTTTTGGCAGATACGCAGTATTTT
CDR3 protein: CSVEDLGQGFLADTQYF

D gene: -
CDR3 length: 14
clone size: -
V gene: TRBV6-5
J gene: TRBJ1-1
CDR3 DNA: TGTGCCACGCAATATATGGGAGGGAAAACTGAAGCTTTCTTT
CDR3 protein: CATQYMGGKTEAFF

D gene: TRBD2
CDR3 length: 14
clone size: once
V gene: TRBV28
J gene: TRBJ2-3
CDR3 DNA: TGTGCCACCTTGCCCCCCGGACTAGCAGATACGCAGTATTTT
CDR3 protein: CATLPPGLADTQYF

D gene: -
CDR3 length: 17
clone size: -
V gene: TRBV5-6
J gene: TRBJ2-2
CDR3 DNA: TGTGCCAGCAGCCGCCATTGGGGCAGTAGTGACACCGGGGAGCTGTTTTTT
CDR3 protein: CASSRHWGSSDTGELFF

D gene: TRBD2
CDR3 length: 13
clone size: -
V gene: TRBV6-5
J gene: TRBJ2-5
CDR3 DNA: TGTGCCAGCAACCTAGCGGGAAAGGAGACCCAGTACTTC
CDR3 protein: CASNLAGKETQYF

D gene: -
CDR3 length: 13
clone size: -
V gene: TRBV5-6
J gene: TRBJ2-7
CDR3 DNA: TGTGCCAGCAGCTTGGCCAGGGTCGACGAGCAGTACTTC
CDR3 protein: CASSLARVDEQYF

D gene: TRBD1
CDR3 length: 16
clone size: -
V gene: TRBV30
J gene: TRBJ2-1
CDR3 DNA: TGTGCCTCTGGGACAGGGGCTCCCAGCTCCTACAATGAGCAGTTCTTC
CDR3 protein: CASGTGAPSSYNEQFF

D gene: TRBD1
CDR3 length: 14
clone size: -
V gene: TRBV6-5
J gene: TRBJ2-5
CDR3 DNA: TGTGCCAGCAGTATAACAGGGGTAGGGGAGACCCAGTACTTC
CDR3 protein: CASSITGVGETQYF